This T cell receptor beta chain was sequenced during a study of CD8+ T cells in alopecia areata. Study-level results: Scalp clonality decreased significantly with tofacitinib, and so did expanded CD8+ clones among the top 100. Alphabeta T cells residing in normal skin are also sequenced in scalp samples.

The sequencing template was cDNA reverse transcribed from extracted RNA. Generated by immunoSEQ multiplex PCR, the TCRdb table keeps only in-frame clones and is missing some. The sample has 90,000 to 150,000 clones, about 50% seen once. Concerning this clone itself: The antigen remains undetermined. Other nucleotide sequences from this sample produce the same CDR3.

The V gene end was trimmed by 3 bases and the J gene end by 3 bases; junction bases not matched to a gene: 5. Germline V gene lookup returns CDR1 KGHSH and CDR2 LQKENI. The CDR3 extends over 15 amino acids. The treatment: oral pan-JAK inhibitor, 5-10 mg twice daily. This receptor was identified in a human donor with alopecia areata. The chain employs TRBV18 and TRBJ1-5, with 7 bases matching TRBD1. The sequenced sample was CD4+ T cells sorted from blood, obtained at week 4, from a patient treated with tofacitinib. CDR3: CASSPNRGHNQPQHF. The CDR3 DNA follows: TGTGCCAGCTCACCGAACAGGGGACACAATCAGCCCCAGCATTTT.